A selection of T cell receptor beta chains follows, all from one sample in a study of PD-1 and CTLA-4 blockade in melanoma. Only in-frame clones appear in the TCRdb table, and some are missing; sequencing was by immunoSEQ multiplex PCR. The repertoire holds 20,000 to 25,000 clones, around 89% seen once, with 6% to 8.5% in the top ten. This specimen was CD8+ T cells from peripheral blood, taken before anti-PD-1 treatment. The receptors were gathered from a human donor with melanoma. CDR3s include the opening cysteine and the closing phenylalanine or tryptophan. A D gene is named only where the DNA matches it firmly. A clone size is listed for some rows: how often the clone was seen (once, few, many), or a class if it is expanded.

D gene	clone size	V gene	J gene	CDR3 length	CDR3 protein	CDR3 DNA
TRBD1	-	TRBV27	TRBJ1-6	15	CASIHDRVNNSPLHF	TGTGCCAGCATCCACGACAGGGTCAATAATTCACCCCTCCACTTT
TRBD1	-	TRBV7-2	TRBJ2-1	18	CASSLARQGASSYNEQFF	TGTGCCAGCAGCTTAGCTAGACAGGGGGCTAGCTCCTACAATGAGCAGTTCTTC
-	-	TRBV12-3/TRBV12-4	TRBJ2-3	13	CASSPGPIGTQYF	TGTGCCAGCAGTCCCGGACCGATAGGAACGCAGTATTTT
-	-	TRBV6-6	TRBJ2-5	13	CASSYFQQETQYF	TGTGCCAGCAGTTACTTTCAACAAGAGACCCAGTACTTC
TRBD1	-	TRBV5-5	TRBJ2-7	16	CASSLVGDSYVYEQYF	TGTGCCAGCAGCTTGGTGGGGGACAGCTATGTTTACGAGCAGTACTTC
-	-	TRBV30	TRBJ1-5	12	CAWSFQGQPQHF	TGTGCCTGGAGTTTCCAGGGACAGCCCCAGCATTTT
TRBD1	-	TRBV5-6	TRBJ1-5	14	CASSLGTGNQPQHF	TGTGCCAGCAGCTTGGGGACAGGAAATCAGCCCCAGCATTTT
-	-	TRBV2	TRBJ1-1	10	CASRGTEAFF	TGTGCCAGCAGGGGCACTGAAGCTTTCTTT
-	-	TRBV28	TRBJ2-7	12	CASSGEVYEQYF	TGTGCCAGCAGCGGTGAGGTCTACGAGCAGTACTTC
-	few	TRBV4-2	TRBJ2-7	15	CASSQEVGPGDEQYF	TGTGCCAGCAGCCAAGAAGTAGGGCCAGGGGACGAGCAGTACTTC
-	-	TRBV3-1/TRBV3-2	TRBJ2-2	16	CASSQSPDSYTGELFF	TGTGCCAGCAGCCAGTCCCCTGACAGTTACACCGGGGAGCTGTTTTTT
-	-	TRBV7-9	TRBJ1-2	15	CASSLGAGGNYGYTF	TGTGCCAGCAGCCTAGGGGCAGGAGGTAACTATGGCTACACCTTC